This T cell receptor beta chain is drawn from a study of early T cells in non-severe SARS-CoV-2 infection listed by TCRdb under 2021. Broadly, across the study: Because TCR sequencing relied on bulk RNA taken from unsorted whole blood, pairing of alpha and beta chains was not possible.

This clonotype was seen more than once but under ten times. The antigen this receptor binds is unknown. Per-base quality was not reported, and no clone a single base away is much larger than it. From the germline V gene (reference sequence), CDR1 is MNHEY and CDR2 is SMNVEV. The junction shows trimming of 3 bases on V and 10 bases on J, plus 10 bases between the germline ends. Including the terminal cysteine and phenylalanine, the CDR3 comprises 13 residues. Only CDR3 DNA is held: 39 bases, read in frame from base 1. To prepare the library, 5' RACE was applied. Reads for this sample came from a NextSeq 500. In the TCR library protocol, unique molecular identifiers were attached to individual cDNA molecules to correct for PCR bias and sequencing error. TCR alpha and beta chains were both sequenced, and the abundances of alpha and beta sequences in each sample were closely correlated with each other. In the source study's methods: Decombinator V4 was used to annotate the V gene, J gene and CDR3 of the TCR sequences. TCRs were defined as expanded if a significant change between any two time points was detected under a Poisson model with p below 0.0001. TCR abundances were normalised to the total number of TCRs sequenced per sample and expressed as counts per million. MAIT TCRs were defined by TRAV1-2 paired with TRAJ12, TRAJ20 or TRAJ33, and iNKT TCRs by TRAV10 paired with TRAJ18. VDJdb, accessed on 1 November 2021, was searched for TCRs annotated for CMV, EBV and SARS-CoV-2, and TCRs annotated for more than one antigen were excluded. TCRdb's own reprocessing of the public reads used fastp at Q25 and MiXCR and kept productive beta chains. Here each entry gathers all rows of one CDR3 protein and keeps the most common genes and DNA. The V and J calls shown here were made by TCRdb, not taken from the authors' results. For this sample there are approximately 71,000 distinct CDR3 sequences; 9% to 15% appear just once. The ten largest account for around 1.8% of the sample.

Findings and caveats that apply to the study as a whole: Matching against VDJdb was skewed toward anti-spike CD8 responses, likely underestimated virus-specific expansions, and missed private and CD4 specificities.

This was a case-control study nested in a cohort of healthcare workers in London, UK, who had nasopharyngeal swab PCR tests and blood samples taken every week. Healthcare workers were recruited during the week of the UK lockdown, between 23 and 31 March 2020, and followed weekly for up to roughly 15 weeks. The chain joins TRBV27 to TRBJ1-6; the D gene identity is not certain. The sample consisted of whole blood. The clonotype comes from an adult who was a healthcare worker with PCR-confirmed SARS-CoV-2 infection or an uninfected control (not recorded which). The CDR3 has the sequence CASSFGHTSPLHF. The DNA sequence is TGTGCCAGCAGTTTCGGGCATACCTCACCCCTCCACTTT.